This record looks at one T cell receptor beta chain sequence and its context. The data originate from a study of cytomegalovirus exposure and HLA in healthy donors. 60 Vbeta and 13 Jbeta primers were used in PCR. Using immunoSEQ multiplex PCR, the repertoire was profiled, and TCRdb retains in-frame clones only, with some absent. This table has tens of thousands of clones, roughly 88% appearing once. CDR1 and CDR2 (germline): ENHRY, SYGVKD. V lost 3 bases, J lost 4 bases, and 17 bases lay in between. The length of the CDR3 is 16 residues. The receptor was isolated from a man between 65 and 80 years old in good health and CMV-seropositive. The V and J genes are TRBV10-3 and TRBJ2-3; perhaps TRBD1 as D (6 bases). Sequencing was performed on PBMCs. The CDR3 DNA is TGTGCCATCAGTGACCCAAGGGGGATCAAGGCAGATACGCAGTATTTT. Translated, it gives CAISDPRGIKADTQYF.